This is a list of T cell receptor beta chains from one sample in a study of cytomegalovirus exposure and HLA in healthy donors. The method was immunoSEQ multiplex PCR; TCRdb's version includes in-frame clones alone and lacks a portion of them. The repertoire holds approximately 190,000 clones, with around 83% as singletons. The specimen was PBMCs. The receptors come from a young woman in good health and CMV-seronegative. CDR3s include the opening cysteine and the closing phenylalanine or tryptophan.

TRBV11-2,CASSLKPPTSRSYDEQFF
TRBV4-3,CASSQDGETGAGNTIYF
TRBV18,CASHGSGTNTGELFF
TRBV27,CASKAAGSYFHEQYF
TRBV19,CASSIQGTRPTSGNTIYF
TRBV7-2,CASSLGSGTGNQPQHF
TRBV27,CASTGTGGDEQYF
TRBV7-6,CASSPNAEGGVRETQYF
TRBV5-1,CASSLTENYGYTF
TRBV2,CASSESTYNEQFF
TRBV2,CASREGTSGTTDTQYF
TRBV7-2,CASSPWTENYGYTF
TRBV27,CASSLNPSGSTDTQYF
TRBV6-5,CASSPLLGDTQYF
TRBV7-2,CASSLELAGGNEQFF
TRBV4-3,CASSPGQGADGYTF
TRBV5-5,CASSLEGQARNTEAFF
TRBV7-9,CSSSLKRAEAFF
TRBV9,CASSAGSYNEQFF
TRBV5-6,CASSSGTALANYGYTF
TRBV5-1,CASSLGTSGSKETQYF
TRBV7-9,CASSSEVAGATFF
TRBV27,CASSPLSETYEQYF
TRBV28,CASSLGLNTEAFF
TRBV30,CAWEGVGYGYTF
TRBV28,CASIPRDSAYNEQFF
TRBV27,CASRGAGTSGYGYTF
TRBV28,CASSAKQGTSTDTQYF
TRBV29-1,CSVQTGGQAGNTIYF
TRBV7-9,CASELMAGANTGELFF
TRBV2,CASSKTGGRDYGYTF
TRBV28,CASSQPGQGAIEQYF
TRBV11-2,CASSLSPDNNQPQHF
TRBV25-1,CASSDPTGEQYF
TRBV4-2,CASSQGVGRGTFGTEAFF
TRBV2,CASSEGQSGNTIYF
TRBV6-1,CAGTGYGNTEAFF
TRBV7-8,CASSPNLDRVNTEAFF
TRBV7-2,CASSLAVRGNYGYTF
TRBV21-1,CASSMTGIGLVETQYF
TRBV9,CASSAGTGGERGFYNEQFF
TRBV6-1,CASSVGWVGRGNTEAFF